This TCR beta chain was observed in a study of blood T cell repertoires in COVID-19. Overall study: T cells, B-cell-depleted T cells, or PBMCs supplied cDNA or gDNA.

The assay was immunoSEQ multiplex PCR, and TCRdb's table has in-frame clones only and misses some. The sample gives about 250,000 clones, roughly 80% of which show up once; approximately 8% is in the top ten. CDR1 is LNHDA, CDR2 SQIVND, per germline (reference sequence). The trim removed 4 bases at V and 5 bases at J, leaving 6 bases unmatched. The CDR3 length is 16 residues. The chain couples TRBV19 to TRBJ1-6; 9 bases are shared with TRBD1. The TCR comes from an elderly woman with acute or convalescent COVID-19. Sequenced input: peripheral blood. The CDR3 DNA is TGTGCCAGTAGTAGGGACAGGGACTCGAATAATTCACCCCTCCACTTT. The encoded protein is CASSRDRDSNNSPLHF.